Presented here are 32 T cell receptor beta chains from one specimen sequenced in a study of T cells in Graves' hyperthyroidism and ophthalmopathy. It was RNA transcripts that yielded the amplified TCR beta CDR3 regions. RT-PCR in the first round (using the HTBI primer set) targeted the TCR CDR3. TCRdb independently ran MiXCR on the multiplex PCR reads; one entry per CDR3 protein. The data hold roughly 93,000 distinct CDR3 sequences, with roughly 56% observed a single time. The source material was blood. These receptors were taken from a woman aged 40 to 50 with Graves' hyperthyroidism.

V and J are TRBV20-1 and TRBJ1-5; a weak D match, TRBD1 (5 bases). Between the trimmed V and J ends, which lost 1 base and 0 bases, there was a span of 7 bases. The CDR3 extends over 14 amino acids. The germline gives CDR1 DFQATT, CDR2 SNEGSKA (reference sequence). The CDR3 DNA follows: TGCAGTGCTAGAGGACAGTATAGCAATCAGCCCCAGCATTTT. This encodes CSARGQYSNQPQHF.

The rearrangement links TRBV12-3 or TRBV12-4 to TRBJ1-2, with D tentatively TRBD1 (5 bases). Trimming took 3 bases from V and 8 from J, leaving 19 bases between them. The CDR3 is made up of 15 amino acids. The CDR3 sequence is CASSLRTNFNRGYTF. CDR3 coding DNA: TGTGCCAGCAGTTTGCGGACAAACTTTAATAGGGGCTACACCTTC.

This clonotype was picked up a small number of times. At one boundary the junction diverges from the germline segment, which might be a read error. The chain is built from TRBV5-1 and TRBJ2-2, with D possibly being TRBD1 (6 bases). CDR3 size: 12 residues. Germline CDR1 SGHRS, CDR2 YFSETQ. Here the CDR3 reads CASSFGTGELFF. The CDR3 DNA sequence: TGTGCCAGTAGTTTCGGGACAGGGGAGCTGTTTTTT.

The V gene is TRBV2, the J gene TRBJ2-5; 7 bases fit TRBD1. CDR1 and CDR2 (germline): SNHLY, FYNNEI. The CDR3 consists of 14 residues. J gave up 7 bases and V 6 bases, and 11 bases lay outside the gene matches. The CDR3 DNA reads as TGTGCCAGCAGAGCCGGGACAGCGGCAAGGACCCAGTACTTC. Translated, it gives CASRAGTAARTQYF.

Remarks on this clonotype: Given a much more abundant clone one base away, this may be a read error. This sequence joins TRBV5-5 and TRBJ1-1; unclear D gene. CDR1 SGHKS and CDR2 YYEKEE come from the germline V gene (reference sequence). The CDR3 has 14 amino acids. The CDR3 spells CASTTGGGLTGAFF. In DNA form, the CDR3 reads TGCGCCAGCACCACCGGTGGAGGTCTGACTGGAGCTTTCTTT.

This clonotype was counted between two and nine times. This rearrangement joins TRBV18 to TRBJ2-5, with unresolved D. Per the germline V gene, CDR1 is KGHSH and CDR2 is LQKENI. The CDR3 covers 14 residues. Trimming took 2 bases from V and 4 from J, leaving 11 bases between them. CDR3 loop: CASSPFGGGETQYF. The DNA of the CDR3 is TGTGCCAGCTCACCATTTGGTGGCGGAGAGACCCAGTACTTC. The variable domain in full, completed from reference TRBV18 and TRBJ2-5, reads NAGVMQNPRHLVRRRGQEARLRCSPMKGHSHVYWYRQLPEEGLKFMVYLQKENIIDESGMPKERFSAEFPKEGPSILRIQQVVRGDSAAYFCASSPFGGGETQYFGPGTRLLVL.

This clonotype was detected ten times or more. The rearrangement links TRBV18 to TRBJ2-5, with D unresolved. The ends were cut back, 0 bases at V and 0 bases at J, with 5 bases in the middle. In germline, CDR1 is KGHSH, CDR2 LQKENI. The CDR3 totals 14 residues. CDR3 DNA sequence: TGTGCCAGCTCACCACCCGAGAACCAAGAGACCCAGTACTTC. Translating it yields CASSPPENQETQYF.

Notes on this clonotype: The junction departs from the called germline gene at one end, perhaps through a read error. The chain uses TRBV24-1 and TRBJ1-1; D uncertain. Germline CDR1 KGHDR, CDR2 SFDVKD. The CDR3 loop spans 13 amino acids. This CDR3 is CATSGSPNAEAFF. For the CDR3, the DNA is TGTGCCACCAGTGGTAGTCCGAACGCTGAAGCTTTCTTT.

This clonotype has a count of ten or more. This sequence joins TRBV10-3 and TRBJ1-1; D unresolved. CDR1 is ENHRY and CDR2 is SYGVKD in the germline V gene. Trimming cost V 3 bases and J 8 bases, with 19 bases left between them. This CDR3 is built from 15 residues. CDR3 DNA sequence: TGTGCCATCAGTGACCCGGACCGAGTTAGGAGCGAAGCTTTCTTT. Translated, it gives CAISDPDRVRSEAFF.

J is TRBJ2-5 and V is TRBV2; TRBD1 matches at 9 bases. The CDR3 runs to 14 residues. Unmatched junction bases numbered 12, after V lost 5 bases and J lost 11 bases. Germline assignment: CDR1 SNHLY and CDR2 FYNNEI. CDR3 sequence reads: CASSRVPGQGAQYF. CDR3 DNA sequence: TGTGCCAGCAGTCGCGTTCCGGGACAGGGTGCTCAGTACTTC.

This clonotype was seen only once. J is TRBJ2-7 and V is TRBV10-3; TRBD2 matches 9 bases. Germline CDR1 reads ENHRY; CDR2 reads SYGVKD. This CDR3 comprises 14 residues. With 8 bases clipped from V and 3 bases from J, the junction kept 8 bases outside the gene matches. In DNA, the CDR3 is TGTGCCATCGGGCAAGCGGGAGGCCTCTACGAGCAGTACTTC. It encodes CAIGQAGGLYEQYF.

The rearrangement links TRBV12-3 or TRBV12-4 to TRBJ2-5, with a weak D call TRBD2 (6 bases). Trimming stripped 5 bases from V and 5 bases from J, with 12 bases between. This CDR3 spans 13 amino acids. The CDR3 DNA follows: TGTGCCAGCAGTCCGCAGGCGGGGGAGACCCAGTACTTC. Translating gives CASSPQAGETQYF.

The chain joins TRBV9 to TRBJ2-5, with 7 nucleotides matching TRBD1. CDR1 and CDR2 (germline): SGDLS, YYNGEE. V dropped 7 bases and J dropped 0; count of bases not matched to a gene: 15. The CDR3 runs 17 residues. CDR3 sequence (DNA): TGTGCCAGCTCACTCAATCTTCCGGGACAGAACCAAGAGACCCAGTACTTC. It translates to CASSLNLPGQNQETQYF.

The V and J genes are TRBV6-5 and TRBJ1-2; D not resolved. Trimming removed 5 bases at V and 7 bases at J, with 14 bases between. CDR3 size: 13 residues. CDR1 is MNHEY, CDR2 SVGAGI, per germline. CDR3 protein: CASSDLGISGYTF. DNA for the CDR3: TGTGCCAGCAGTGACCTGGGAATTAGTGGCTACACCTTC.

This clonotype was seen at least ten times. V gene TRBV7-2 combines with J gene TRBJ2-7, with D maybe TRBD2 (6 bases). Germline values: CDR1 SGHTA, CDR2 FQGNSA. The CDR3 runs 13 residues. V lost 8 bases and J lost 2, with 13 bases in between. Written as DNA, the CDR3 is TGTGCCAGCCGTAGCGGATCCACCTACGAGCAGTACTTC. It is translated as CASRSGSTYEQYF.

Points on this clonotype: A read error may account for a junction end that differs from germline. The chain is built from TRBV7-8 and TRBJ1-1, with 7 positions matching TRBD1. The CDR3 contains 15 residues. CDR1 is SGHVS, CDR2 FQNEAQ, per germline. This CDR3 reads CASSLFWDSNTEALF. CDR3 nucleotide sequence: TGTGCCAGCAGTTTGTTTTGGGACAGTAACACTGAAGCTCTCTTT.

As regards this clonotype: One junction end does not reproduce the germline sequence, and a read error may be involved. This rearrangement joins TRBV10-2 to TRBJ2-1; 13 bases align to TRBD2. The CDR3 runs 21 residues. Germline V gives CDR1 WSHSY, CDR2 SAAADI. The CDR3 spells CASSATSGRAELGPNRGEQFF. The CDR3 DNA follows: TGTGCCAGCAGCGCTACTAGCGGGAGGGCCGAACTGGGCCCAAATCGGGGTGAGCAGTTCTTC.

This clonotype was detected many times. V gene TRBV20-1 combines with J gene TRBJ1-1, with unresolved D. V shed 2 bases and J shed 4 bases, with 11 bases lying between them. Per germline, CDR1 DFQATT and CDR2 SNEGSKA (reference sequence). The CDR3 extends over 13 amino acids. The CDR3 region is CSARRASSTEAFF. CDR3 DNA: TGCAGTGCTAGAAGAGCATCCAGCACTGAAGCTTTCTTT.

This clonotype was seen many times. This sequence joins TRBV7-3 and TRBJ1-1; D unclear. Germline loops: CDR1 SGHTA, CDR2 FQGTGA. This CDR3 contains 14 residues. The V end was cut by 4 bases, the J end by 5 bases, with 14 bases between. Written as DNA, the CDR3 is TGTGCCAGCAGCTCGGCTGGTGTGGGAACTGAAGCTTTCTTT. This translates into CASSSAGVGTEAFF. Together with reference TRBV7-3 and TRBJ1-1, the CDR3 gives the full variable domain: GAGVSQTPSNKVTEKGKYVELRCDPISGHTALYWYRQSLGQGPEFLIYFQGTGAADDSGLPNDRFFAVRPEGSVSTLKIQRTERGDSAVYLCASSSAGVGTEAFFGQGTRLTVV.

The chain joins TRBV24-1 to TRBJ2-7; 10 positions agree with TRBD1. The CDR3 has 13 residues. Germline V gene data show CDR1 as KGHDR and CDR2 as SFDVKD. CDR3 protein: CAKGQGVVHEQYF. In DNA form, the CDR3 reads TGTGCTAAAGGACAGGGGGTCGTCCACGAGCAGTACTTC.

In its sample, this clonotype was seen many times. This chain links TRBV6-5 with TRBJ2-5; TRBD1 agrees at 8 bases. This CDR3 region has 15 residues. The V segment lost 4 bases and the J segment 3 bases; nucleotides outside the gene matches: 7. Germline V gene lookup returns CDR1 MNHEY and CDR2 SVGAGI. DNA of the CDR3: TGTGCCAGCAGTTCGCGTCCGGACAGGGAAGAGACCCAGTACTTC. The encoded protein is CASSSRPDREETQYF.

The V call is TRBV15, the J call TRBJ1-5; D gene uncertain. V was shortened by 4 bases and J by 5 bases, with 6 bases between the two germline ends. This CDR3 has 12 residues. From germline, CDR1 is LNHNV and CDR2 YYDKDF (reference sequence). In nucleotides, the CDR3 is TGTGCCACCAGCAACAACTATCAGCCCCAGCATTTT. It yields the protein CATSNNYQPQHF.

V is TRBV7-8 and J is TRBJ2-7; 10 bases map to TRBD1. Germline CDR1 and CDR2: SGHVS and FQNEAQ. The trim removed 0 bases at V and 4 bases at J, leaving 6 bases unmatched. The CDR3 totals 16 residues. The CDR3 region has the DNA TGTGCCAGCAGCTTAGCTCGGACAGGGGGGGCGTACGAGCAGTACTTC. It yields the protein CASSLARTGGAYEQYF.

The chain employs TRBV7-9 and TRBJ2-5; 7 bases line up with TRBD1. Unmatched junction bases numbered 7, after V lost 7 bases and J lost 5 bases. Germline CDR1 and CDR2: SEHNR and FQNEAQ (reference sequence). The CDR3 is 13 residues long. CDR3 sequence: CASIRQGGETQYF. Here the CDR3 DNA reads TGTGCCAGCATAAGACAGGGTGGGGAGACCCAGTACTTC.

The sample holds many counts of this clonotype. The chain combines TRBV7-2 with TRBJ2-7; perhaps TRBD1 as D (5 bases). Trimming took 3 bases from V and 4 from J, leaving 22 bases between them. CDR1 SGHTA and CDR2 FQGNSA come from the germline V gene. The CDR3 length is 17 residues. CDR3 loop: CASSLSSRQGNFYEQYF. The CDR3, as DNA: TGTGCCAGCAGCTTGTCCTCCAGGCAGGGAAACTTTTACGAGCAGTACTTC.

This clonotype was picked up many times. V is TRBV20-1 and J is TRBJ2-5; possible D gene TRBD2, 6 bases. The CDR3 length is 15 residues. CDR1 is DFQATT and CDR2 is SNEGSKA in the germline V gene (reference sequence). The CDR3 sequence: CRVEGGEDAQETQYF. CDR3 DNA: TGCCGTGTTGAAGGAGGGGAGGACGCTCAAGAGACCCAGTACTTC.

The V call is TRBV25-1, the J call TRBJ2-2; D might be TRBD2 (6 bases). Trimming shortened V by 6 bases and J by 5 bases, and 10 bases separated the two germline ends. Per the germline V gene, CDR1 is MGHDK and CDR2 is SYGVNS. This CDR3 contains 13 residues. The CDR3 nucleotides read TGTGCCAGCAGGGGGGGTAGGACCGGGGAGCTGTTTTTT. Amino acids: CASRGGRTGELFF.

This clonotype was observed at least ten times. The chain has TRBV7-2 and TRBJ1-1, with unresolved D. This CDR3 is built from 16 residues. Trimming stripped 3 bases from V and 3 bases from J, with 17 bases between. The germline V gene has CDR1 SGHTA and CDR2 FQGNSA. The CDR3 sequence: CASSFPLDRPDTEAFF. CDR3 sequence (DNA): TGTGCCAGCAGCTTCCCCCTCGACCGTCCTGACACTGAAGCTTTCTTT.

This clonotype was detected many times. The J gene is TRBJ1-5, the V gene TRBV19; 9 bases align to TRBD1. Germline lookup yields CDR1 LNHDA and CDR2 SQIVND (reference sequence). The CDR3 has 17 amino acids. Trimming removed 3 bases from V and 1 base from J; junction bases left unmatched: 7. CDR3 in amino acids: CASSIWDRVISNQPQHF. The CDR3 region has the DNA TGTGCCAGTAGTATCTGGGACAGGGTAATAAGCAATCAGCCCCAGCATTTT. The whole variable domain, remainder taken from reference TRBV19 and TRBJ1-5, is DGGITQSPKYLFRKEGQNVTLSCEQNLNHDAMYWYRQDPGQGLRLIYYSQIVNDFQKGDIAEGYSVSREKKESFPLTVTSAQKNPTAFYLCASSIWDRVISNQPQHFGDGTRLSIL.

The table lists this clonotype with many counts. V gene TRBV20-1 combines with J gene TRBJ2-7; unclear D gene. Trimming stripped 3 bases from V and 5 bases from J, with 5 bases between. The germline V gene encodes CDR1 DFQATT and CDR2 SNEGSKA (reference sequence). This CDR3 region has 10 residues. The CDR3 loop is CSASDHEQYF. The DNA of the CDR3 is TGCAGTGCTAGTGACCACGAGCAGTACTTC.

This sequence joins TRBV7-2 and TRBJ2-7, with a weak D call TRBD2 (5 bases). The V gene's germline CDR1 is SGHTA and CDR2 FQGNSA. The CDR3 runs to 14 residues. V lost 3 bases and J 2 bases, leaving 11 bases between the germline ends. The CDR3 DNA follows: TGTGCCAGCAGCTTTGAGGGATATGCCTACGAGCAGTACTTC. It encodes CASSFEGYAYEQYF.

The sample holds a few counts of this clonotype. The rearrangement links TRBV5-1 to TRBJ1-1; 8 bases match TRBD1. With V trimmed by 7 bases and J by 4 bases, 6 bases remained unmatched. This CDR3 is 13 amino acids long. The germline CDR1 and CDR2 sequences are SGHRS and YFSETQ. DNA of the CDR3: TGCGCCAGCGGCAATACAGGGGGCACTGAAGCTTTCTTT. It specifies CASGNTGGTEAFF.